The 32 T cell receptor beta chains given below trace back to one sample, sequenced in a study of CD8 T cells in ankylosing spondylitis. These receptors' targets are unknown. One entry per CDR3 protein results from TCRdb running MiXCR on the 5' RACE reads. The sample lists 350,000 or so distinct CDR3 sequences; roughly 8% were seen once. Study-level points and caveats: One TCR beta motif, made up of under ten highly homologous variants, appeared characteristic of ankylosing spondylitis blood.

The specimen was blood, either unsorted or a sorted T cell fraction (not recorded which). These receptors came from a male donor with ankylosing spondylitis.

Only a few counts were recorded for this clonotype. V and J are TRBV7-8 and TRBJ2-7; 13 bases are shared with TRBD2. The CDR3 extends over 17 amino acids. The germline CDR1 and CDR2 sequences are SGHVS and FQNEAQ. Unmatched junction bases numbered 8, after V lost 1 base and J lost 5 bases. CDR3 DNA: TGTGCCAGCAGCTTAGGGACTAGCGGGAGATTTGGAAACGAGCAGTACTTC. Amino acids: CASSLGTSGRFGNEQYF. The variable domain in full, completed from reference TRBV7-8 and TRBJ2-7, reads GAGVSQSPRYKVAKRGQDVALRCDPISGHVSLFWYQQALGQGPEFLTYFQNEAQLDKSGLPSDRFFAERPEGSVSTLKIQRTQQEDSAVYLCASSLGTSGRFGNEQYFGPGTRLTVT.

This clonotype was detected ten times or more. The gene calls are TRBV6-5 and TRBJ2-3, with no clear D. This CDR3 is 18 amino acids long. Trimming removed 0 bases from V and 0 bases from J, with 16 bases in between. In germline, CDR1 is MNHEY, CDR2 SVGAGI. As DNA, the CDR3 is TGTGCCAGCAGTTACTCGACGGGTGCGGAAGCTAGCACAGATACGCAGTATTTT. Encoded protein: CASSYSTGAEASTDTQYF.

This clonotype was counted only a few times. The rearrangement links TRBV25-1 to TRBJ2-5; D unresolved. Per germline, CDR1 MGHDK and CDR2 SYGVNS. The CDR3 spans 15 residues. V was cut by 3 bases and J by 5 bases, with 16 bases left in between. This CDR3 is CASSDPELRWETQYF. The CDR3, as DNA: TGTGCCAGCAGTGACCCAGAACTGCGGTGGGAGACCCAGTACTTC.

This clonotype was picked up many times. This chain links TRBV5-1 with TRBJ1-4, with 8 positions matching TRBD1. The V and J ends lost 3 bases and 8 bases, in that order; junction bases with no gene match: 9. Germline loops: CDR1 SGHRS, CDR2 YFSETQ. This CDR3 region has 15 residues. The CDR3 here is CASSSGQGGGEKLFF. The CDR3 DNA reads as TGCGCCAGCAGCTCCGGACAGGGAGGGGGCGAAAAACTGTTTTTT.

The V call is TRBV27, the J call TRBJ2-1, with 10 bases that match TRBD2. V trimming: 5 bases; J trimming: 3 bases; junction bases outside the gene matches: 7. CDR3 length: 16 amino acids. Germline V gene data show CDR1 as MNHEY and CDR2 as SMNVEV (reference sequence). CDR3 sequence: CASSPLAGVVYNEQFF. CDR3 DNA sequence: TGTGCCAGCAGTCCGCTAGCGGGAGTGGTCTACAATGAGCAGTTCTTC.

This clonotype has just a few counts. The CDR3 loop reads CASSLSSGSRTEQYF. The CDR3 nucleotides are TGCGCCAGCAGCCTCAGTAGCGGGAGTCGTACCGAGCAGTACTTC. The chain has TRBV4-1 and TRBJ2-7, with 9 positions matching TRBD2. The CDR3 contains 15 residues. The junction had 10 bases not matched to a gene; V was cut back by 4 bases and J by 6 bases. CDR1 is MGHRA, CDR2 YSYEKL, per germline.

The V gene is TRBV3-1, the J gene TRBJ2-1; the D gene is possibly TRBD2 (5 bases). The ends were cut back, 1 base at V and 8 bases at J, with 15 bases in the middle. The V gene's germline CDR1 is LGHDT and CDR2 YNNKEL (reference sequence). This CDR3 is built from 15 residues. CDR3 nucleotide sequence: TGTGCCAGCAGCCAAGTTCTAGCCCTTCCATATGAGCAGTTCTTC. Amino acid sequence: CASSQVLALPYEQFF.

This chain links TRBV29-1 with TRBJ1-3; 7 bases fit TRBD1. CDR3 length: 12 amino acids. V shed 7 bases and J 3 bases; nucleotides not matched to a gene: 3. Germline CDR1 reads SQVTM; CDR2 reads ANQGSEA. CDR3 DNA: TGCAGCGCAGGGGGAGATGGAAACACCATATATTTT. Its translation: CSAGGDGNTIYF. Filled out from reference TRBV29-1 and TRBJ1-3, the complete variable domain reads SAVISQKPSRDICQRGTSLTIQCQVDSQVTMMFWYRQQPGQSLTLIATANQGSEATYESGFVIDKFPISRPNLTFSTLTVSNMSPEDSSIYLCSAGGDGNTIYFGEGSWLTVV.

The chain recombines TRBV30 with TRBJ2-7; tentatively, D is TRBD1 (6 bases). This CDR3 spans 12 amino acids. Trimming shortened V by 2 bases and J by 12 bases, and 17 bases separated the two germline ends. Looked up from germline, CDR1 is GTSNPN and CDR2 is SVGIG (reference sequence). The CDR3 protein is CAWSIRMGTLYF. The CDR3 region has the DNA TGTGCCTGGAGTATCAGGATGGGGACACTGTACTTC.

This chain uses TRBV6-1 with TRBJ2-3, with 8 bases fitting TRBD2. Germline V gene sequence: CDR1 MNHNS, CDR2 SASEGT. The CDR3 totals 14 residues. Germline trimming cut 8 bases from V and 2 bases from J; bases unmatched to any gene: 6. CDR3 region: CASGTSGNTDTQYF. As DNA, the CDR3 is TGTGCCAGCGGAACTAGCGGAAACACAGATACGCAGTATTTT.

The V and J genes are TRBV29-1 and TRBJ1-2; 10 nucleotides align to TRBD1. The CDR3 sequence is 14 residues long. CDR1 is SQVTM, CDR2 ANQGSEA, per germline. J was trimmed by 5 bases and V by 4 bases; bases with no gene match: 7. CDR3 sequence reads: CSVGGDRGWYGYTF. CDR3 DNA: TGCAGCGTTGGGGGGGACAGGGGTTGGTATGGCTACACCTTC.

The chain links TRBV11-2 to TRBJ2-2; no clear D. From germline, CDR1 is SGHAT and CDR2 FQNNGV. The CDR3 contains 14 residues. Trimming cost V 5 bases and J 5 bases, with 12 bases left between them. The CDR3 sequence is CASSGQEWTGELFF. CDR3 nucleotides: TGTGCCAGCAGCGGCCAGGAATGGACCGGGGAGCTGTTTTTT. The full variable domain, in which reference TRBV11-2 and TRBJ2-2 provide the parts outside the CDR3, is EAGVAQSPRYKIIEKRQSVAFWCNPISGHATLYWYQQILGQGPKLLIQFQNNGVVDDSQLPKDRFSAERLKGVDSTLKIQPAKLEDSAVYLCASSGQEWTGELFFGEGSRLTVL.

In this sample, this clonotype turned up a few times. The gene calls are TRBV28 and TRBJ2-1; D not certain. Per germline, CDR1 MDHEN and CDR2 SYDVKM. The ends were cut back, 8 bases at V and 7 bases at J, with 12 bases in the middle. This CDR3 region has 12 residues. This chain's CDR3 is CASVASGNEQFF. DNA of the CDR3: TGTGCCAGCGTTGCGTCTGGGAATGAGCAGTTCTTC.

The chain uses TRBV5-6 and TRBJ1-5; no clear D. Germline V gene lookup returns CDR1 SGHDT and CDR2 YYEEEE. Between the trimmed V and J ends, which lost 4 bases and 9 bases, there was a span of 14 bases. The CDR3 has 13 residues. DNA for the CDR3: TGTGCCAGCAGCCGGACGGCGCGGGGGCCCCAGCATTTT. It encodes CASSRTARGPQHF.

The chain is built from TRBV2 and TRBJ2-2, with a possible D match to TRBD2 (6 bases). CDR1 and CDR2 (germline): SNHLY, FYNNEI. V was pared by 6 bases and J by 7 bases, with 12 bases between. The CDR3 spans 13 residues. The CDR3 DNA reads TGTGCCAGCAGCCTAGCGCTGTACGGGGAGCTGTTTTTT. Its protein product is CASSLALYGELFF. The full variable domain, its missing parts supplied by reference TRBV2 and TRBJ2-2, is EPEVTQTPSHQVTQMGQEVILRCVPISNHLYFYWYRQILGQKVEFLVSFYNNEISEKSEIFDDQFSVERPDGSNFTLKIRSTKLEDSAMYFCASSLALYGELFFGEGSRLTVL.

The chain combines TRBV7-3 with TRBJ2-7, with TRBD2 matching over 8 bases. The CDR3 length is 15 residues. Losses at the gene ends were 5 bases for V and 7 bases for J; bases not matched to a gene: 13. The V gene's germline CDR1 is SGHTA and CDR2 FQGTGA. As DNA, the CDR3 is TGTGCCAGCAGCCCCCAAAGGAGCGGGAGCGAAGAGCAGTACTTC. The encoded protein is CASSPQRSGSEEQYF.

This rearrangement joins TRBV5-6 to TRBJ2-3; 7 positions match TRBD1. V shed 1 base and J 1 base; nucleotides not matched to a gene: 12. The CDR3 extends over 18 amino acids. CDR1 SGHDT and CDR2 YYEEEE come from the germline V gene. CDR3 sequence (DNA): TGTGCCAGCAGCTTGTGGTCTCCTACAGGGGTCCGCACAGATACGCAGTATTTT. Translation gives CASSLWSPTGVRTDTQYF. Supplemented by reference TRBV5-6 and TRBJ2-3, the full variable domain reads DAGVTQSPTHLIKTRGQQVTLRCSPKSGHDTVSWYQQALGQGPQFIFQYYEEEERQRGNFPDRFSGHQFPNYSSELNVNALLLGDSALYLCASSLWSPTGVRTDTQYFGPGTRLTVL.

With regard to this clonotype: One end of the junction does not line up with germline, which may come from a read error. The chain is built from TRBV3-1 and TRBJ2-1; no clear D. The CDR3 consists of 15 residues. CDR1 and CDR2 from the germline V gene are LGHDT and YNNKEL (reference sequence). In DNA form, the CDR3 reads TGTGCCAGCACCCAAGACGCGGCAGCCTACAATGAGCAGTTCTTC. It is translated as CASTQDAAAYNEQFF.

This clonotype occurred many times. The V and J genes are TRBV4-2 and TRBJ1-6; TRBD1 is a possible D gene (6 bases). This CDR3 region has 17 residues. Germline CDR1 reads LGHNA; CDR2 reads YNFKEQ. The ends were cut back, 1 base at V and 5 bases at J, with 15 bases in the middle. The CDR3 DNA reads TGTGCCAGCAGCCAAGGGTTGACAGGCAATAATAATTCACCCCTCCACTTT. Protein sequence: CASSQGLTGNNNSPLHF.

The table lists this clonotype with many counts. The chain is built from TRBV5-1 and TRBJ2-1; D possibly corresponds to TRBD2 (5 bases). The length of the CDR3 is 14 residues. CDR1 and CDR2 from the germline V gene are SGHRS and YFSETQ. V was shortened by 4 bases and J by 5 bases, with 13 bases between the two germline ends. As DNA, the CDR3 is TGCGCCAGCAGCCTGACCCCCGGGAACAATGAGCAGTTCTTC. As protein: CASSLTPGNNEQFF.

This clonotype has just a few counts. This chain's CDR3 is CASSLQDTRNQPQHF. DNA for the CDR3: TGTGCCAGCAGTTTACAGGACACACGCAATCAGCCCCAGCATTTT. The rearrangement joins TRBV12-3 or TRBV12-4 to TRBJ1-5; tentatively, D is TRBD1 (5 bases). The length of the CDR3 is 15 residues. V lost 2 bases and J 2 bases, leaving 10 bases between the germline ends.

This clonotype was recorded a few times. The chain links TRBV5-6 to TRBJ2-1; D possibly corresponds to TRBD2 (5 bases). The CDR3 length is 14 residues. Trimming left V 1 base short and J 8 bases short, with 13 bases between. CDR1 is SGHDT and CDR2 is YYEEEE in the germline V gene. CDR3 sequence (DNA): TGTGCCAGCAGCTTGCCTATACTAGAATATGAGCAGTTCTTC. This gives the protein CASSLPILEYEQFF.

Many counts were recorded for this clonotype. This chain joins TRBV12-3 or TRBV12-4 and TRBJ2-7; 11 bases align to TRBD2. The V segment lost 3 bases and the J segment 5 bases; nucleotides outside the gene matches: 6. This CDR3 spans 15 amino acids. CDR3 sequence reads: CASSFPASGRNEQYF. Here the CDR3 DNA reads TGTGCCAGCAGTTTTCCTGCTAGCGGGAGGAACGAGCAGTACTTC.

This clonotype was found a few times. This sequence joins TRBV7-8 and TRBJ2-5; D not resolved. The CDR3 is made up of 15 amino acids. Germline CDR1 SGHVS, CDR2 FQNEAQ. V lost 1 base and J lost 5, with 14 bases in between. Written as DNA, the CDR3 is TGTGCCAGCAGCTTAGATACACCAATGGTGGAGACCCAGTACTTC. Protein sequence: CASSLDTPMVETQYF.

This clonotype occurred a few times. V and J are TRBV12-3 or TRBV12-4 and TRBJ2-3, with D possibly TRBD2 on 5 matching bases. V was cut by 3 bases and J by 0 bases, with 7 bases left in between. CDR3 size: 14 residues. CDR3 in DNA: TGTGCCAGCAGTTTTCGGACTAGCACAGATACGCAGTATTTT. This sequence encodes CASSFRTSTDTQYF.

This clonotype was observed many times. This chain links TRBV28 with TRBJ2-3, with 7 bases matching TRBD2. Germline CDR1 MDHEN, CDR2 SYDVKM. This CDR3 contains 16 residues. The ends lost 2 bases at V and 3 bases at J; junction bases unmatched: 8. In DNA, the CDR3 is TGTGCCAGCAGTTTACTGTATAGGGGAGGGACAGATACGCAGTATTTT. This codes for CASSLLYRGGTDTQYF.

This clonotype was seen at least ten times. V is TRBV29-1 and J is TRBJ2-3; tentative D call: TRBD2 (5 bases). V lost 4 bases, J lost 4 bases, and 9 bases lay in between. CDR1 and CDR2 from the germline V gene are SQVTM and ANQGSEA. The CDR3 contains 12 residues. Written as DNA, the CDR3 is TGCAGCGTTGTCCTGAGGGCAGATACGCAGTATTTT. Its translation is CSVVLRADTQYF.

The chain links TRBV3-1 to TRBJ2-1; D is unclear. Germline-derived CDR1 and CDR2 are LGHDT and YNNKEL (reference sequence). The CDR3 extends over 13 amino acids. V shed 0 bases and J shed 5 bases, with 5 bases lying between them. CDR3: CASSQDSDNEQFF. CDR3 nucleotides: TGTGCCAGCAGCCAAGATTCGGACAATGAGCAGTTCTTC.

This clonotype was counted many times. The chain recombines TRBV11-2 with TRBJ2-1; D perhaps matches TRBD2 (6 bases). Germline CDR1 SGHAT, CDR2 FQNNGV. Trimming shortened V by 0 bases and J by 1 base, and 7 bases separated the two germline ends. The length of the CDR3 is 15 residues. The CDR3 DNA sequence: TGTGCCAGCAGCTTAGACGGGACTTCCTACAATGAGCAGTTCTTC. Residues: CASSLDGTSYNEQFF.

This clonotype has a handful of counts. V is TRBV29-1 and J is TRBJ2-7; D gene uncertain. CDR1 is SQVTM and CDR2 is ANQGSEA in the germline V gene. V was trimmed by 4 bases and J by 0 bases, leaving 10 bases between them. CDR3 size: 13 residues. This CDR3 is CSVVRGPSYEQYF. CDR3 sequence (DNA): TGCAGCGTTGTCCGCGGACCCTCCTACGAGCAGTACTTC.

There are many counts of this clonotype. The CDR3 spells CASSTPTGANVLTF. DNA of the CDR3: TGTGCCAGCAGTACCCCGACTGGGGCCAACGTCCTGACTTTC. J is TRBJ2-6 and V is TRBV12-3 or TRBV12-4; D is uncertain. The CDR3 totals 14 residues. With 5 bases removed from V and 2 bases from J, the gap between germline ends came to 7 bases.

This clonotype has ten or more counts. V is TRBV4-1 and J is TRBJ1-3; a possible D gene is TRBD1 (5 bases). Per the germline V gene, CDR1 is MGHRA and CDR2 is YSYEKL. With 1 base removed from V and 0 bases from J, the gap between germline ends came to 7 bases. The CDR3 is 15 residues long. CDR3 sequence (DNA): TGCGCCAGCAGCCAAGGGGACGGCTCTGGAAACACCATATATTTT. It translates to CASSQGDGSGNTIYF.